This TCR beta chain was documented in a study of spatial heterogeneity in lung cancer. Study-wide context: Strong correlation was found between tumor-region TCR transcript counts and a T cell module score from matched bulk RNA-seq. An average of more than ten raw reads was observed per unique TCR and UMI combination. General study results and limits: Mutation tallies in tumors tracked expanded intratumoral alpha and beta TCR counts.

There are many counts of this clonotype. Its antigen is undetermined. Just one base apart from a much larger clone, this may be a read error. TCRdb re-analysed the 5' RACE reads in MiXCR, keeping a single row per CDR3 protein. The sample has about 13,000 distinct CDR3 sequences, roughly 3.4% seen once. The CDR3 spans 15 residues. Trimming cost V 3 bases and J 2 bases, with 13 bases left between them. CDR1 MGHRA and CDR2 YSYEKL come from the germline V gene. Time point defined: sample taken at primary tumor resection. The sequence was collected from a male donor with early-stage non-small cell lung cancer. Sequenced here: lung tumor tissue, sampled at surgery. The V gene is TRBV4-1, the J gene TRBJ1-2; D unclear. DNA of the CDR3: TGCGCCAGCAGCCAGTCCCAACACTTAAACTATGGCTACACCTTC. Its translation: CASSQSQHLNYGYTF.